A single sample is the source of the 18 T cell receptor beta chains below, sequenced in a study of OX40 agonist ivuxolimab in advanced cancers. Produced via immunoSEQ multiplex PCR; TCRdb's table is partial and in-frame only. Of roughly 58,000 clones in the sample, around three quarters were seen once. The material was CD4+ or CD8+ T cells sorted from blood, obtained in a trial of the OX40 agonist ivuxolimab. Receptors originate from an adult with an advanced solid tumor such as melanoma, head and neck, liver or kidney cancer.

The chain carries TRBV6-6 and TRBJ1-2; possibly TRBD1 for D (5 bases). Germline V gene lookup returns CDR1 MNHNY and CDR2 SVGAGI (reference sequence). This CDR3 spans 13 amino acids. V was pared by 6 bases and J by 6 bases, with 14 bases between. The CDR3 protein is CASSTYQGDGYTF. In DNA, the CDR3 is TGTGCCAGCAGCACCTACCAGGGTGATGGCTACACCTTC.

This chain links TRBV4-3 with TRBJ1-2; TRBD1 agrees at 7 bases. Germline V gene data show CDR1 as LGHNA and CDR2 as YSLEER. Germline trimming cut 2 bases from V and 8 bases from J; bases unmatched to any gene: 8. The CDR3 has 14 residues. The CDR3 sequence: CASSQYRTGGGYTF. Here the CDR3 DNA reads TGCGCCAGCAGCCAATACCGGACAGGTGGAGGCTACACCTTC.

The DNA of the CDR3 is TGTGCCACCAGCAGATCCGGGACTAATCGGGCCAAAAACATTCAGTACTTC. Encoded protein: CATSRSGTNRAKNIQYF. The chain joins TRBV15 to TRBJ2-4, with 7 bases identical to TRBD2. Trimming took 2 bases from V and 1 from J; bases not matched to a gene: 8. This CDR3 has 17 residues. Looked up from germline, CDR1 is LNHNV and CDR2 is YYDKDF (reference sequence).

The V call is TRBV28, the J call TRBJ2-1; no clear D gene. The germline V and J ends were trimmed by 3 bases and 7 bases, with 7 bases remaining between them. This CDR3 contains 12 residues. Germline V gene sequence: CDR1 MDHEN, CDR2 SYDVKM. CDR3 nucleotide sequence: TGTGCCAGCAGTTTCTGGAAGAATGAGCAGTTCTTC. It specifies CASSFWKNEQFF.

The chain joins TRBV6-5 to TRBJ2-5, with 11 bases identical to TRBD2. In germline, CDR1 is MNHEY, CDR2 SVGAGI. Losses at the gene ends were 6 bases for V and 4 bases for J; bases not matched to a gene: 7. The CDR3 contains 15 residues. This CDR3 is CASSRGTSGVETQYF. CDR3 sequence (DNA): TGTGCCAGCAGCCGCGGGACTAGCGGTGTAGAGACCCAGTACTTC.

The chain couples TRBV7-9 to TRBJ2-3; 9 bases match TRBD2. V shed 0 bases, J shed 7 bases, and the junction held 5 bases outside the gene matches. CDR1 is SEHNR and CDR2 is FQNEAQ in the germline V gene (reference sequence). This CDR3 comprises 15 residues. CDR3 protein: CASSLAGTSNYTQYF. The CDR3 bases are TGTGCCAGCAGCTTAGCCGGGACTAGCAATTATACGCAGTATTTT.

The chain combines TRBV27 with TRBJ2-3; tentative D call: TRBD1 (5 bases). CDR1 is MNHEY and CDR2 is SMNVEV in the germline V gene (reference sequence). The CDR3 spans 14 residues. The ends were cut back, 3 bases at V and 3 bases at J, with 10 bases in the middle. Written as DNA, the CDR3 is TGTGCCAGCAGTTTGCAGGGTGGGACAGATACGCAGTATTTT. Protein sequence: CASSLQGGTDTQYF.

The rearrangement joins TRBV11-2 to TRBJ2-5; 10 bases line up with TRBD2. CDR1 and CDR2 (germline): SGHAT, FQNNGV. V lost 5 bases and J lost 1; bases outside the gene matches: 7. CDR3 length: 16 residues. The CDR3 region is CASSRSWTSGQETQYF. The CDR3 nucleotides read TGTGCCAGCAGCCGATCTTGGACTAGCGGCCAAGAGACCCAGTACTTC.

The chain joins TRBV5-8 to TRBJ2-2; D perhaps matches TRBD1 (6 bases). V shed 2 bases and J shed 4 bases, with 15 bases lying between them. This CDR3 has 16 amino acids. The germline gives CDR1 SGHTS, CDR2 YDEGEE. The CDR3 nucleotides read TGTGCCAGCAGCTTAAAGGGTGCCAGGGGCACCGGGGAGCTGTTTTTT. Translation: CASSLKGARGTGELFF. The full variable domain, completed using reference TRBV5-8 and TRBJ2-2, is EAGVTQSPTHLIKTRGQQATLRCSPISGHTSVYWYQQALGLGLQFLLWYDEGEERNRGNFPPRFSGRQFPNYSSELNVNALELEDSALYLCASSLKGARGTGELFFGEGSRLTVL.

J is TRBJ1-1 and V is TRBV9; possible D gene TRBD1, 5 bases. The CDR3 spans 14 residues. Germline V CDR1 and CDR2: SGDLS, YYNGEE. With 4 bases removed from V and 4 bases from J, the gap between germline ends came to 14 bases. CDR3 in DNA: TGTGCCAGCAGCCCCTCTGTGGGGGGCACTGAAGCTTTCTTT. This encodes CASSPSVGGTEAFF.

V gene TRBV5-1 combines with J gene TRBJ2-7; D perhaps matches TRBD2 (5 bases). V dropped 4 bases and J dropped 3 bases, with 17 bases sitting between them. Germline V lookup: CDR1 SGHRS, CDR2 YFSETQ. The CDR3 length is 15 residues. The CDR3 nucleotides read TGCGCCAGCAGCGATCCGGGTCGTGGACTCTACGAGCAGTACTTC. Encoded protein: CASSDPGRGLYEQYF. Combining the CDR3 with reference TRBV5-1 and TRBJ2-7 gives the whole variable domain KAGVTQTPRYLIKTRGQQVTLSCSPISGHRSVSWYQQTPGQGLQFLFEYFSETQRNKGNFPGRFSGRQFSNSRSEMNVSTLELGDSALYLCASSDPGRGLYEQYFGPGTRLTVT.

This chain connects TRBV11-2 to TRBJ2-7; a possible D gene is TRBD1 (5 bases). The V gene's germline CDR1 is SGHAT and CDR2 FQNNGV. V was shortened by 5 bases and J by 3 bases, with 17 bases between the two germline ends. This CDR3 region has 15 residues. The CDR3 sequence: CASSLLGQGHYEQYF. CDR3 DNA: TGTGCCAGCAGCCTACTGGGCCAGGGCCACTACGAGCAGTACTTC.

The chain combines TRBV19 with TRBJ1-2; a weak D match, TRBD1 (6 bases). Trimming removed 5 bases at V and 4 bases at J, with 11 bases between. CDR1 and CDR2 (germline): LNHDA, SQIVND (reference sequence). This CDR3 region has 13 residues. CDR3 sequence: CASSVGQLYGYTF. DNA for the CDR3: TGTGCCAGTAGTGTTGGACAGCTCTATGGCTACACCTTC.

The V gene is TRBV6-1, the J gene TRBJ1-2; D unresolved. This CDR3 is 11 amino acids long. The V gene lost 4 bases and the J gene lost 2 bases, with 2 bases spanning the gap. Looked up from germline, CDR1 is MNHNS and CDR2 is SASEGT. The DNA for the CDR3 is TGTGCCAGCAGTGGAAACTATGGCTACACCTTC. This sequence encodes CASSGNYGYTF.

This clone occurred once. The chain joins TRBV19 to TRBJ2-5; no firm D call. The CDR3 is 10 residues long. Germline loops: CDR1 LNHDA, CDR2 SQIVND (reference sequence). V lost 11 bases, J lost 3 bases, and 7 bases lay in between. CDR3 sequence: CASGKETQYF. Written as DNA, the CDR3 is TGTGCCTCAGGCAAAGAGACCCAGTACTTC. Looking up the rest from reference TRBV19 and TRBJ2-5 gives the full variable domain: DGGITQSPKYLFRKEGQNVTLSCEQNLNHDAMYWYRQDPGQGLRLIYYSQIVNDFQKGDIAEGYSVSREKKESFPLTVTSAQKNPTAFYLCASGKETQYFGPGTRLLVL.

The V gene is TRBV19, the J gene TRBJ2-1; weak D call: TRBD1 (5 bases). Trimming shortened V by 3 bases and J by 4 bases, and 16 bases separated the two germline ends. CDR1 is LNHDA and CDR2 is SQIVND in the germline V gene (reference sequence). The CDR3 contains 16 residues. The CDR3 nucleotides are TGTGCCAGTAGTATGGGAAGGCAGGGCCCTTACAATGAGCAGTTCTTC. The encoded protein is CASSMGRQGPYNEQFF. Looking up the rest from reference TRBV19 and TRBJ2-1 gives the full variable domain: DGGITQSPKYLFRKEGQNVTLSCEQNLNHDAMYWYRQDPGQGLRLIYYSQIVNDFQKGDIAEGYSVSREKKESFPLTVTSAQKNPTAFYLCASSMGRQGPYNEQFFGPGTRLTVL.

The rearrangement links TRBV5-1 to TRBJ2-7, with D possibly TRBD2 on 5 matching bases. The CDR3 loop spans 14 amino acids. Germline CDR1 SGHRS, CDR2 YFSETQ. V lost 0 bases, J lost 5 bases, and 12 bases lay in between. The CDR3, as DNA: TGCGCCAGCAGCTTGGTGTCTGTGGAGGACGAGCAGTACTTC. It codes for CASSLVSVEDEQYF.

This chain links TRBV7-2 with TRBJ2-7; 7 bases align to TRBD2. Looked up from germline, CDR1 is SGHTA and CDR2 is FQGNSA. Trimming cost V 10 bases and J 1 base; bases outside gene matches: 7. The CDR3 runs 13 residues. CDR3 coding DNA: TGTGCCACCGCGGGAGCTAATTCCTACGAGCAGTACTTC. Amino acids: CATAGANSYEQYF.